This record looks at one T cell receptor beta chain sequence and its context. What it binds is not known. The data stem from a study of cytomegalovirus exposure and HLA in healthy donors. Study information: Out of 398 genotyped donors, about 80% belonged to the Caucasian-associated ancestry cluster. Study-wide points: HLA alleles showed associations with some 15,000 TCR beta sequences in a later analysis, at a 0.05 false discovery rate. A later analysis reportedly found fewer N-insertions in an Asian-associated ancestry cluster than the approximately 700-donor mean. A missense DCLRE1C variant was associated with V- and J-gene trimming of TCR beta chains in a later analysis, and an independent cohort replicated the association.

With 1 base removed from V and 0 bases from J, the gap between germline ends came to 12 bases. Germline CDR1 is SGHDT and CDR2 is YYEEEE. CDR3 length: 16 residues. Vbeta (60) and Jbeta (13) primers were used in the PCR. Generated by immunoSEQ multiplex PCR, the TCRdb table keeps only in-frame clones and is missing some. In all, the sample yields 38,000 or so clones. This chain joins TRBV5-6 and TRBJ2-3; D ambiguous. Material: PBMCs. This clonotype was sampled from a man aged 35 to 55 in good health and CMV-seropositive. This CDR3 reads CASSLTAITSTDTQYF. For the CDR3, the DNA is TGTGCCAGCAGCTTGACCGCTATCACTAGCACAGATACGCAGTATTTT.